The subject of this entry is one T cell receptor beta chain. The table lists this clone with a count of one. It has no known antigen specificity. Per-nucleotide qualities are absent, and no much larger clonotype sits a single base away. The germline V gene gives CDR1 as SGDLS and CDR2 as YYNGEE. The germline V and J ends show losses of 7 bases and 2 bases respectively, and no gene match explains 8 bases of the junction. The CDR3, cysteine through phenylalanine, is 16 amino acids long. Solely the CDR3 DNA is kept, with 48 bases framed from the first base. The treatment or condition label, as the study defines it: around 19 received Ad26.COV2.S at low or high dose, single or two shots; several received placebo; per-sample allocation not given. Repertoires of vaccine and placebo recipients were sequenced from samples taken on day 63 after the first injection. Cohort 1b enrolled 25 or so adults aged 18-55 years at a single site in Boston, USA, between 29 July and 7 August 2020. As a vaccine, Ad26.COV2.S was a replication-incompetent adenovirus type 26 vector that expressed a prefusion-stabilized SARS-CoV-2 spike protein derived from the original Wuhan strain.

This specimen comes from a study of Ad26.COV2.S vaccination and SARS-CoV-2 variants (dated by TCRdb to the early 2020s). For the study in its entirety: Donors in the vaccine arm were drawn from COV1001, a phase I-IIa trial of Ad26.COV2.S in healthy adults that was multicentre, randomized, double-blind and placebo-controlled. Ad26.COV2.S was given intramuscularly at 5x10^10 or 1x10^11 viral particles, as a single shot or as two shots 56 days apart. TCRbeta repertoire sequencing served as the tool for gauging how specific and how broad the SARS-CoV-2-reactive T cell receptors were following Ad26.COV2.S vaccination. A total of 32 samples were included in the TCR-sequenced set, comprising roughly 20 Ad26.COV2.S vaccine recipients, 5 placebo recipients and 8 SARS-CoV-2 convalescent individuals. Trial participants were randomized into five groups of five: low-dose or high-dose Ad26.COV2.S given once or twice, or placebo on both occasions. Throughout the experiments and outcome assessment, investigators stayed blinded to trial group allocation.

Beyond this particular receptor, the publication reports: Substantial breadth of spike-specific CD8+ and CD4+ T cell responses was reported after vaccination. Non-spike TCR breadth was comparable between vaccine and placebo recipients, consistent with the vaccine containing only spike. Compared with placebo recipients, Ad26.COV2.S recipients showed higher spike-specific TCR breadth (P = 0.0014). The authors noted that the TCR breadth and depth analyses may have underestimated total T cell responses. The study lacked the statistical power to compare responses across vaccine doses or regimens.

The immunoSEQ Assay was used to sequence TCRbeta CDR3 regions. After extraction, genomic DNA underwent amplification by bias-controlled multiplex PCR, followed by high-throughput sequencing. Concerning the study's data processing: To quantify the absolute abundance of every unique TCRbeta CDR3 region, sequences were collapsed and filtered. T cell fraction was estimated by normalizing TCRbeta template counts to usable DNA, which was measured by amplifying reference genes present in all nucleated cells. Repertoire TCRs were annotated as SARS-CoV-2-specific when V gene, CDR3 amino acid sequence and J gene were exactly matched to a known reactive TCR set. MIRA supplied the reference SARS-CoV-2 TCR set, which was filtered for enrichment in COVID-19-positive ImmuneCODE repertoires so that public or cross-reactive TCRs were removed. Using the MIRA antigens, annotated TCRs were further analysed by specific ORF or by position within an ORF. Breadth was defined as the number of annotated unique rearrangements divided by the total number of unique productive rearrangements, and depth was defined as the summed frequency of the annotated unique rearrangements. Group comparisons of TCR breadth used two-sided Wilcoxon rank-sum tests. The source is immuneACCESS, and TCRdb retained only in-frame sequences with V and J called. Part of the clones is not carried over; for the studies checked, unresolved V genes explain less than half of this, and the remainder is unexplained. The DNA gave D and trimming, while V, J and clone size come from that table. The sample table records a few hundred thousand clones; about 90% of these occur just once. The top ten clones comprise less than 4.5% of the sample.

This chain joins TRBV9 to TRBJ2-5; TRBD2 matches 13 bases in the middle. Source: peripheral blood, taken in a trial of Ad26.COV2.S vaccine versus placebo. The clonotype was recovered from a person aged 18 to 59 who received the Ad26.COV2.S COVID-19 vaccine or a placebo. The CDR3 is CASSPGGLAGQETQYF. The DNA sequence is TGTGCCAGCTCCCCGGGGGGACTAGCGGGACAAGAGACCCAGTACTTC. The CDR3, completed at both ends by the reference TRBV9 and TRBJ2-5 genes, gives the full variable domain DSGVTQTPKHLITATGQRVTLRCSPRSGDLSVYWYQQSLDQGLQFLIQYYNGEERAKGNILERFSAQQFPDLHSELNLSSLELGDSALYFCASSPGGLAGQETQYFGPGTRLLVL.